This entry lists 20 T cell receptor beta chains sequenced from one sample in a study of T cell changes during pregnancy in multiple sclerosis. Profiling relied on immunoSEQ multiplex PCR, and the TCRdb table lists in-frame clones only, not all of them. This table holds tens of thousands of clones, 92% found once. The sample consisted of CD4+ T cells from peripheral blood mononuclear cells, taken in the second trimester of pregnancy. These receptors all come from a female donor with multiple sclerosis, enrolled in a pregnancy study.

The chain is built from TRBV6-1 and TRBJ1-5; TRBD1 might be the D (5 bases). This CDR3 has 14 amino acids. V shed 2 bases and J shed 7 bases, with 12 bases lying between them. Germline V gives CDR1 MNHNS, CDR2 SASEGT. In DNA, the CDR3 is TGTGCCAGCAGTGAAAGGGCGCGGGGGCAGCCCCAGCATTTT. Translation: CASSERARGQPQHF.

This clone came up once. The J gene is TRBJ1-5, the V gene TRBV2; TRBD1 agrees at 8 bases. Germline CDR1 reads SNHLY; CDR2 reads FYNNEI. This CDR3 region has 13 residues. Trimming cost V 5 bases and J 6 bases; bases outside gene matches: 3. CDR3 nucleotides: TGTGCCAGCAGTACAGGGGGGAGTCAGCCCCAGCATTTT. It specifies CASSTGGSQPQHF.

The V and J genes are TRBV5-5 and TRBJ1-1; D gene ambiguous. The germline V and J ends were trimmed by 3 bases and 1 base, with 16 bases remaining between them. Germline CDR1 and CDR2: SGHKS and YYEKEE (reference sequence). The CDR3 extends over 16 amino acids. The CDR3 DNA sequence: TGTGCCAGCAGCTCTATCCTGGGGAGGTCGAACACTGAAGCTTTCTTT. Protein: CASSSILGRSNTEAFF.

The table lists this clone with a count of one. This rearrangement joins TRBV4-2 to TRBJ1-4, with D perhaps TRBD1 (5 bases). Germline CDR1 LGHNA, CDR2 YNFKEQ. Trimming removed 4 bases from V and 2 bases from J, with 14 bases in between. This CDR3 comprises 16 residues. CDR3 in amino acids: CASSRLLQDTNEKLFF. CDR3 sequence (DNA): TGTGCCAGCAGCCGCTTGCTACAGGACACTAATGAAAAACTGTTTTTT.

This clone was detected once. The chain links TRBV28 to TRBJ2-6; 7 bases line up with TRBD2. The CDR3 consists of 18 residues. V gave up 6 bases and J gave up 0 bases; unmatched junction bases: 11. Germline-derived CDR1 and CDR2 are MDHEN and SYDVKM. The CDR3 bases are TGTGCCAGCAGCCGGGGGGTCTCGGGAAACTCTGGGGCCAACGTCCTGACTTTC. Translation gives CASSRGVSGNSGANVLTF.

The rearrangement uses TRBV27 and TRBJ2-7; 9 nucleotides match TRBD2. Unmatched junction bases numbered 10, after V lost 6 bases and J lost 4 bases. Germline values: CDR1 MNHEY, CDR2 SMNVEV (reference sequence). This CDR3 contains 15 residues. The CDR3 coding sequence is TGTGCCAGCAGAGGGGGGCTAGCGGGATTTTACGAGCAGTACTTC. Translated, it gives CASRGGLAGFYEQYF.

The chain has TRBV5-1 and TRBJ2-2; D not certain. Looked up from germline, CDR1 is SGHRS and CDR2 is YFSETQ. V lost 4 bases, J lost 5 bases, and 24 bases lay in between. The CDR3 covers 18 residues. CDR3 in DNA: TGCGCCAGCAGCCATGACCTAGGAGAGGCTCGATCTACCGGGGAGCTGTTTTTT. As protein: CASSHDLGEARSTGELFF.

This clone was recorded once. The chain is built from TRBV2 and TRBJ1-1; D remains ambiguous. V lost 5 bases, J lost 4 bases, and 11 bases lay in between. This CDR3 contains 13 residues. CDR1 is SNHLY, CDR2 FYNNEI, per germline. The CDR3 here is CASSLYRGTEAFF. CDR3 DNA: TGTGCCAGCAGTCTTTACCGGGGCACTGAAGCTTTCTTT.

The rearrangement uses TRBV30 and TRBJ2-2; D not certain. The CDR3 runs 15 residues. Germline V CDR1 and CDR2: GTSNPN, SVGIG (reference sequence). Trimming pared 1 base from V and 3 bases from J, leaving 12 bases between. The CDR3 DNA is TGTGCCTGGAGTGAGTCCGGTAGATACACCGGGGAGCTGTTTTTT. Amino acid sequence: CAWSESGRYTGELFF.

CDR3 protein: CASGTGTYEQYF. For the CDR3, the DNA is TGTGCCTCCGGGACAGGGACCTACGAGCAGTACTTC. J is TRBJ2-7 and V is TRBV10-3, with TRBD1 matching over 9 bases. The CDR3 sequence is 12 residues long. The V gene's germline CDR1 is ENHRY and CDR2 SYGVKD. The trim removed 11 bases at V and 2 bases at J, leaving 4 bases unmatched.

This chain uses TRBV13 with TRBJ1-3; no clear D. The CDR3 runs to 15 residues. The germline gives CDR1 PRHDT, CDR2 FYEKMQ (reference sequence). V lost 2 bases to trimming and J lost 11 bases, with 19 bases between them. CDR3 amino acids: CASSLMARFLLAIYF. In nucleotides, the CDR3 is TGTGCCAGCAGCTTAATGGCCCGCTTCCTTTTGGCCATATATTTT.

The gene calls are TRBV5-4 and TRBJ2-1; TRBD2 agrees at 11 bases. Germline V gene data show CDR1 as SGHNT and CDR2 as YYREEE (reference sequence). The CDR3 covers 12 residues. V shed 3 bases and J 14 bases; nucleotides not matched to a gene: 4. Written as DNA, the CDR3 is TGTGCCAGCAGCTCCACTAGCGGGAGTAAGTTCTTC. It encodes CASSSTSGSKFF.

This rearrangement joins TRBV29-1 to TRBJ1-1, with D possibly matching TRBD1 (5 bases). This CDR3 comprises 12 residues. The ends were cut back, 8 bases at V and 0 bases at J, with 10 bases in the middle. Germline V gene sequence: CDR1 SQVTM, CDR2 ANQGSEA. As DNA, the CDR3 is TGCAGCCAATACAGGATGAACACTGAAGCTTTCTTT. Its protein product is CSQYRMNTEAFF.

The rearrangement joins TRBV4-1 to TRBJ1-6; 8 bases are shared with TRBD1. Germline V CDR1 and CDR2: MGHRA, YSYEKL. The CDR3 is 16 residues long. V lost 3 bases and J lost 4; bases outside the gene matches: 5. The CDR3 coding sequence is TGCGCCAGCAGCCAGGGTGGACAGGGTTATAATTCACCCCTCCACTTT. Protein product: CASSQGGQGYNSPLHF.

The chain employs TRBV18 and TRBJ2-7; D possibly corresponds to TRBD1 (5 bases). Germline V gene data show CDR1 as KGHSH and CDR2 as LQKENI. The CDR3 is 14 residues long. V lost 2 bases and J lost 5, with 13 bases in between. In DNA, the CDR3 is TGTGCCAGCTCACCAATTCCCAGGGTCCACGAGCAGTACTTC. Protein product: CASSPIPRVHEQYF.

This clone was observed once. This chain connects TRBV5-1 to TRBJ1-1; 8 bases are shared with TRBD1. This CDR3 is 14 amino acids long. Looked up from germline, CDR1 is SGHRS and CDR2 is YFSETQ. J gave up 1 base and V 2 bases, and 1 base lay outside the gene matches. The DNA of the CDR3 is TGCGCCAGCAGCTTACAGGGGGGGAACACTGAAGCTTTCTTT. It is translated as CASSLQGGNTEAFF.

V usage is TRBV2 and J usage is TRBJ2-7; D may be TRBD1 (6 bases). V was clipped by 10 bases and J by 3 bases, with 10 bases between them. This CDR3 has 11 amino acids. Germline assignment: CDR1 SNHLY and CDR2 FYNNEI. CDR3 amino acids: CAINRDYEQYF. CDR3 in DNA: TGTGCCATTAACAGGGACTACGAGCAGTACTTC.

This chain uses TRBV30 with TRBJ1-6; no definite D call. The CDR3 extends over 15 amino acids. Germline V gene sequence: CDR1 GTSNPN, CDR2 SVGIG (reference sequence). V was clipped by 3 bases and J by 7 bases, with 16 bases between them. The CDR3 DNA follows: TGTGCCTGGAGCCTACAGACCAGAGAAAATTCACCCCTCCACTTT. Its translation is CAWSLQTRENSPLHF.

The chain joins TRBV30 to TRBJ1-1; the match to TRBD1 covers 7 bases. V gave up 4 bases and J gave up 7 bases; unmatched junction bases: 6. There are 12 residues in the CDR3. Germline values: CDR1 GTSNPN, CDR2 SVGIG (reference sequence). CDR3 sequence (DNA): TGTGCCTGGATATTGGGACAGCGTGAAGCTTTCTTT. It encodes CAWILGQREAFF. The entire variable domain, with the rest obtained from reference TRBV30 and TRBJ1-1, is as follows: SQTIHQWPATLVQPVGSPLSLECTVEGTSNPNLYWYRQAAGRGLQLLFYSVGIGQISSEVPQNLSASRPQDRQFILSSKKLLLSDSGFYLCAWILGQREAFFGQGTRLTVV.

This chain connects TRBV19 to TRBJ2-7; possibly TRBD2 for D (6 bases). This CDR3 region has 15 residues. CDR1 is LNHDA, CDR2 SQIVND, per germline (reference sequence). The V end was cut by 6 bases, the J end by 2 bases, with 17 bases between. Here the CDR3 reads CASSLLAGSAYEQYF. The DNA for the CDR3 is TGTGCCAGTAGCCTCCTGGCGGGGTCGGCCTACGAGCAGTACTTC.